The T cell receptor beta chain described here comes from a study of blood T cell repertoires in COVID-19. For the study at large: COVID-19 samples collected from the United States, Italy and Spain covered acute and convalescent phases. PBMCs, B-cell-depleted T cells, or T cells provided the cDNA or gDNA that made up the material.

This CDR3 spans 16 amino acids. CDR1 SGHRS and CDR2 YFSETQ come from the germline V gene. V gave up 0 bases and J gave up 6 bases; unmatched junction bases: 7. In the authors' workflow: Reference gene primer amplification gave estimated nucleated cell counts. Method: immunoSEQ multiplex PCR; TCRdb's copy keeps in-frame clones and lacks some. D and trimming come from the DNA, and the V and J calls and clone size come from that table. The table has approximately 210,000 clones, 89% seen once. Source material: peripheral blood. The V call is TRBV5-1, the J call TRBJ2-1; 9 bases match TRBD2. The TCR was taken from a woman aged 40 to 50 with acute or convalescent COVID-19. CDR3 DNA: TGCGCCAGCAGCTTGGATGGCGGGGGGGCTGCCAATGAGCAGTTCTTC. Translation gives CASSLDGGGAANEQFF.